Ten or more counts support the clone carrying this T cell receptor beta chain. The antigen is undetermined. TCRdb itself ran the RACE reads through MiXCR, one entry per CDR3 protein. Here the sample spans roughly 70,000 distinct CDR3 sequences, approximately 9.4% being singletons. Germline V CDR1 and CDR2: SQVTM, ANQGSEA. The CDR3 has 15 residues. V shed 8 bases and J shed 6 bases, with 24 bases lying between them. The data originate from a study of human T cells and chemical hapten exposure. On the study more broadly: Patch tests delivered 0.01% DPC to the upper back and were evaluated at 6 days. Alopecia areata, totalis or universalis affected patients, mainly female.

Findings of the study overall: A positive correlation with patch test score was found for PT1 expanded TCR counts.

Time point described: patch test 1, 2 weeks after DPC sensitization. Treatment specified: therapeutic diphenylcyclopropenone sensitization with weekly scalp DPC. The material was whole blood, obtained in connection with sensitization to the hapten diphenylcyclopropenone (DPC). The receptor was isolated from a woman aged 40 to 55 with alopecia areata. Some clones in this sample may be carry-over from other donors' samples. V usage is TRBV29-1 and J usage is TRBJ2-3; the D gene is possibly TRBD2 (7 bases). The DNA for the CDR3 is TGCAGCCCACGGGGGGCGGCAGGGGATCCGGATACGCAGTATTTT. The encoded protein is CSPRGAAGDPDTQYF.